This T cell receptor beta chain was obtained from a study of Graves' ophthalmopathy and Graves' hyperthyroidism. This CDR3 region has 20 residues. Trimming at V came to 0 bases and at J to 0 bases, leaving 13 bases not matched to a gene. Germline CDR1 DFQATT, CDR2 SNEGSKA (reference sequence). The authors amplified TCR beta CDR3 regions, and they did so from RNA transcripts for repertoire sequencing. In the first round, RT-PCR was carried out with HTBI primers, and a multiplex PCR formed the second round. Via MiXCR, TCRdb re-called the multiplex PCR reads, giving one row per CDR3 protein. This table holds 210,000 or so distinct CDR3 sequences, under 30% found once. Ten or more counts support this clonotype.

This TCR was sampled from a man aged 45-65 years with Graves' ophthalmopathy. The sample comprised peripheral blood. The rearrangement uses TRBV20-1 and TRBJ2-4; 11 bases are shared with TRBD2. CDR3 region: CSARDQTSGSRLIAKNIQYF. The CDR3 nucleotides are TGCAGTGCTAGAGATCAAACTAGCGGGAGTCGACTTATAGCCAAAAACATTCAGTACTTC.